This T cell receptor (beta chain) was sequenced for a study of blood T cell repertoires in COVID-19. For the study at large: Samples of COVID-19 (acute and convalescent) were obtained from the United States, Italy and Spain. The cDNA or gDNA used as material had been derived from T cells, B-cell-depleted T cells, or PBMCs.

Authors' methods: Reference gene primer amplification gave nucleated cell count estimates. Libraries were prepared by immunoSEQ multiplex PCR; TCRdb keeps only in-frame clonotypes and omits some of them. The V and J calls and clone size were taken over from that table, and D and trimming were inferred from the DNA. The sample shows roughly 21,000 clones, more than 70% of them seen only once. This clone was detected a few times. With V trimmed by 8 bases and J by 5 bases, 9 bases remained unmatched. The CDR3 totals 13 residues. The V gene's germline CDR1 is MNHEY and CDR2 SMNVEV (reference sequence). V gene TRBV27 combines with J gene TRBJ2-7; 7 bases align to TRBD1. The TCR originated in a man between 35 and 55 years old with acute or convalescent COVID-19. The sequenced material came from peripheral blood. The CDR3 coding sequence is TGTGCCAGCGGTGTGACAGGGATCCACGAGCAGTACTTC. Translation: CASGVTGIHEQYF.